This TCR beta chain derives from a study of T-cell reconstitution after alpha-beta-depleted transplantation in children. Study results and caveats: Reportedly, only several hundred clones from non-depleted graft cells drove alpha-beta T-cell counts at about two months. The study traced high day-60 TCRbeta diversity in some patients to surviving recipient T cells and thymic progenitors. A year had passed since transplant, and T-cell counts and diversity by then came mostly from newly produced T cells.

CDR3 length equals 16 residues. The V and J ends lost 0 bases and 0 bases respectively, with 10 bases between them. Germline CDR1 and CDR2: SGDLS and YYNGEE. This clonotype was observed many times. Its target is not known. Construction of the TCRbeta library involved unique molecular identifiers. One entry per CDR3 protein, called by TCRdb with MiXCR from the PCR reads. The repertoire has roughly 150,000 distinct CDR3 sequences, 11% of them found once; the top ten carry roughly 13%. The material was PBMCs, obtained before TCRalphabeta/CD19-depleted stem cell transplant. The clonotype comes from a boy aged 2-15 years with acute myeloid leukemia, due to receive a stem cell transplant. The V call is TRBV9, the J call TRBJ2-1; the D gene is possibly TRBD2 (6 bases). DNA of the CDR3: TGTGCCAGCAGCGTAGGTTGGACTAACTCCTACAATGAGCAGTTCTTC. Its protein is CASSVGWTNSYNEQFF.